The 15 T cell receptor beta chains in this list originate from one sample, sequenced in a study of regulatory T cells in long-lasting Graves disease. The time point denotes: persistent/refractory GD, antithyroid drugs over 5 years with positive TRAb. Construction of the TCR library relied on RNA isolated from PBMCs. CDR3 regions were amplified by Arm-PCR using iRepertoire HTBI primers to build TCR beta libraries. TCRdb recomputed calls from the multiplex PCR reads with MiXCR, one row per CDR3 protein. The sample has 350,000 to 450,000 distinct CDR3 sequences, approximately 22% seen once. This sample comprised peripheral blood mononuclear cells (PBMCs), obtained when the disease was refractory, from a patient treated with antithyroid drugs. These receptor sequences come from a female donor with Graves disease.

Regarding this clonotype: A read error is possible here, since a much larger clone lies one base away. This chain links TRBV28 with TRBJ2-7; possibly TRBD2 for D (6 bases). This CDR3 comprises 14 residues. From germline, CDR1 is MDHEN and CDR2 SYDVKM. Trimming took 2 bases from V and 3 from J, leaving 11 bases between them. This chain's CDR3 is CASSLGTLLYEQYF. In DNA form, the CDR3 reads TGTGCCAGCAGTTTAGGGACTCTACTCTACGAGCAGTACTTC.

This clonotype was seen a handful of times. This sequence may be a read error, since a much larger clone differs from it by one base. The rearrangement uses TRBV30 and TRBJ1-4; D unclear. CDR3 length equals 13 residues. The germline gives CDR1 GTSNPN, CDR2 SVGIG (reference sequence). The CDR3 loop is CAWHDGSNEKLLF. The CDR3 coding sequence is TGTGCCTGGCATGACGGATCTAATGAAAAACTGCTTTTT.

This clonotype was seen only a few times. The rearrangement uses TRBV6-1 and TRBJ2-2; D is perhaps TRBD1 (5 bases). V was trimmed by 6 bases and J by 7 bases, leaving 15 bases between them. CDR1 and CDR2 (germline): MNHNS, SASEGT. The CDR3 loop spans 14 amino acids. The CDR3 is CASRTAGSSGELFF. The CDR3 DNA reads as TGTGCCAGCAGGACTGCAGGGTCAAGCGGGGAGCTGTTTTTT.

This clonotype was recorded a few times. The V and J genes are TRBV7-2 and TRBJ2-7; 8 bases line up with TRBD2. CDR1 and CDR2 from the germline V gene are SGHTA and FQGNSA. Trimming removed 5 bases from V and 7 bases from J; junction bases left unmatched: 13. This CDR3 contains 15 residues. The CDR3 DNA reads TGTGCCAGCAGCCTCCCGGTAATAGCGGGGACGGAGCAGTACTTC. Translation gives CASSLPVIAGTEQYF.

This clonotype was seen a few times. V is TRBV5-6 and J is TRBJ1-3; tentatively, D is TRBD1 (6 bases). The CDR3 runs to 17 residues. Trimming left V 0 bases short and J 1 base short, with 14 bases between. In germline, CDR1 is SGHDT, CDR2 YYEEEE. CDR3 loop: CASSLAGAAFSGNTIYF. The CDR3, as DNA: TGTGCCAGCAGCTTGGCGGGGGCAGCCTTTTCTGGAAACACCATATATTTT.

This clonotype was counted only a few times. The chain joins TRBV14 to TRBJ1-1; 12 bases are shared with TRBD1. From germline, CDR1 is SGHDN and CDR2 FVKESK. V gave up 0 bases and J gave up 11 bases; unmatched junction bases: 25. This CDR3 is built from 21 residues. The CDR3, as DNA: TGTGCCAGCAGCCAAGAGAGGCCCCTTTGGGACAGGGGGCGAGAGTCGACGGCCGCTTTCTTT. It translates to CASSQERPLWDRGRESTAAFF.

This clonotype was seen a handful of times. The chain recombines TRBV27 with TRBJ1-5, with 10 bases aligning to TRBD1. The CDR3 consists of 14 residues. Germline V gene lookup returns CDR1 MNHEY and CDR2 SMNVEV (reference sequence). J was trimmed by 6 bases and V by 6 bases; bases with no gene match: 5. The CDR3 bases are TGTGCCAGCAGCAGACAGGGGGCTTTTCAGCCCCAGCATTTT. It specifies CASSRQGAFQPQHF.

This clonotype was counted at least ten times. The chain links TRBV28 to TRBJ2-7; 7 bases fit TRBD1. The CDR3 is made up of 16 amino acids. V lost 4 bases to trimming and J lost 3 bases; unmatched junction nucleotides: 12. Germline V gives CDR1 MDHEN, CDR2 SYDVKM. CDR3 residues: CASSSPQGTVIYEQYF. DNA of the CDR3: TGTGCCAGCAGTTCACCTCAGGGGACAGTCATCTACGAGCAGTACTTC.

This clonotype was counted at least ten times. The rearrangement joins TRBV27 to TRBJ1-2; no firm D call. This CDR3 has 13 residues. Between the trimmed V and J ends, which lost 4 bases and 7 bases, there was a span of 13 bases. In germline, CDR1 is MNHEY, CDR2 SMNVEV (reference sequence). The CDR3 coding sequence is TGTGCCAGCAGTTCGGCGGGAGCAGGTGGCTACACCTTC. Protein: CASSSAGAGGYTF.

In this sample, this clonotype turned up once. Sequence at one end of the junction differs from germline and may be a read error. The CDR3 nucleotides read TGTGCCGGCAGCTCACTCGAGACGAACACCGGGGAGCTGTTTTTT. Residues: CAGSSLETNTGELFF. This sequence joins TRBV7-9 and TRBJ2-2; D gene ambiguous. Per the germline V gene, CDR1 is SEHNR and CDR2 is FQNEAQ (reference sequence). There are 15 residues in the CDR3.

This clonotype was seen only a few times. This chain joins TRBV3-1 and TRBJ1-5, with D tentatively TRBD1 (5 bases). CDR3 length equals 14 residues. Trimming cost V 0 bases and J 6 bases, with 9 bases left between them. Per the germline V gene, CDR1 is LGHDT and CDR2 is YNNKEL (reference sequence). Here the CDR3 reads CASSQEGVGQPQHF. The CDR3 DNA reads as TGTGCCAGCAGCCAAGAAGGGGTTGGTCAGCCCCAGCATTTT.

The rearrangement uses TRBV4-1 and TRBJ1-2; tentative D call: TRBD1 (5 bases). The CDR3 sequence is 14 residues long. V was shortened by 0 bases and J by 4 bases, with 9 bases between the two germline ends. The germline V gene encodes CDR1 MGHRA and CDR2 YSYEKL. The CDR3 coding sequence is TGCGCCAGCAGCCAAGACCGGGACGGCTATGGCTACACCTTC. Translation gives CASSQDRDGYGYTF.

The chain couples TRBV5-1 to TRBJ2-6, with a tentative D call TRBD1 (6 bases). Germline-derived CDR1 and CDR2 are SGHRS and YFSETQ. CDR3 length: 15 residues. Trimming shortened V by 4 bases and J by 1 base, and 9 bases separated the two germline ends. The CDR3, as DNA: TGCGCCAGCAGCCAGGGGCGGTCTGGGGCCAACGTCCTGACTTTC. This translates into CASSQGRSGANVLTF. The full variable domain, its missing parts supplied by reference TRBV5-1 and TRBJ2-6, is KAGVTQTPRYLIKTRGQQVTLSCSPISGHRSVSWYQQTPGQGLQFLFEYFSETQRNKGNFPGRFSGRQFSNSRSEMNVSTLELGDSALYLCASSQGRSGANVLTFGAGSRLTVL.

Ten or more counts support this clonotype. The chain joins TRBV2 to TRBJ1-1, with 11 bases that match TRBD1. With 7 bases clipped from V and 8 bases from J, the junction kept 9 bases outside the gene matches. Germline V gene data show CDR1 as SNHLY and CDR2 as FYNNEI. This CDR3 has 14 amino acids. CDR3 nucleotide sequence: TGTGCCAGCAAATTAGGGACAGGGGGATCAGAAGCTTTCTTT. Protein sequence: CASKLGTGGSEAFF.

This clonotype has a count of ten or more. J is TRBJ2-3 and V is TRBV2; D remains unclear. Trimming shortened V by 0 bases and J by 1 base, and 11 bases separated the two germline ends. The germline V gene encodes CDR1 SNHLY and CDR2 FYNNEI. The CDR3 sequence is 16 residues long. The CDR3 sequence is CASSEAASFGTDTQYF. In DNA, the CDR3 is TGTGCCAGCAGTGAAGCGGCGAGCTTCGGCACAGATACGCAGTATTTT.